A single TCR beta chain is shown here with its context. Its antigen is as yet unknown. This sample was included in a study of CD8+ T cells in alopecia areata. Notes on the study in general: Scalp sequencing also captures normal skin's resident alphabeta T cells. With tofacitinib ongoing, many expanded lesional clones persisted in both scalp and blood. In lesional scalp, particularly from alopecia totalis/universalis, clonality was higher than in normal scalp.

It was cDNA, reverse transcribed from extracted RNA, that served as the sequencing template. The protocol was immunoSEQ multiplex PCR, while the TCRdb copy is restricted to in-frame clones and leaves out a portion. The sample yields roughly 110,000 clones, 65% to 85% seen once. This CDR3 region has 12 residues. The V gene lost 7 bases and the J gene lost 0 bases, with 6 bases spanning the gap. The germline V gene has CDR1 SGHAT and CDR2 FQDESV (reference sequence). The sample's treatment: oral pan-JAK inhibitor, 5-10 mg twice daily. PBMCs served as the source from which CD4+ and CD8+ T cells were sorted.

Sample: CD8+ T cells sorted from blood, taken at week 24, from a patient treated with tofacitinib. The chain uses TRBV11-1 and TRBJ2-5; no clear D. The receptor comes from a human donor with alopecia areata. The CDR3 DNA reads as TGTGCCAGCAATCAAGACCAAGAGACCCAGTACTTC. It specifies CASNQDQETQYF.